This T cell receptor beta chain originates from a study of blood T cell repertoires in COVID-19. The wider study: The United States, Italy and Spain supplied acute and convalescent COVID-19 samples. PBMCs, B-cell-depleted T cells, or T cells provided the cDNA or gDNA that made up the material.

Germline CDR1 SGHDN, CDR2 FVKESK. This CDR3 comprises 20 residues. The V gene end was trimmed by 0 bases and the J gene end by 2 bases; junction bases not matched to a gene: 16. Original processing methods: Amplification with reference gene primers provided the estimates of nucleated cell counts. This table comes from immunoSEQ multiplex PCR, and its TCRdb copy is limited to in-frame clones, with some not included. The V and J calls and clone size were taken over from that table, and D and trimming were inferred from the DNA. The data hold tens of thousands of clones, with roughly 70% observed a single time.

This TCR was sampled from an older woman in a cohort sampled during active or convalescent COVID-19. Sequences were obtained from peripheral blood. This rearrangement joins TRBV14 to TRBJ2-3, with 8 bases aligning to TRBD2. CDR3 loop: CASSQDLARVQRGHTDTQYF. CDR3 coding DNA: TGTGCCAGCAGCCAAGATTTGGCCAGGGTGCAGCGGGGGCACACAGATACGCAGTATTTT.